The rows below give T cell receptor beta chains drawn from one sample of a study of Graves' ophthalmopathy and Graves' hyperthyroidism. TCRdb processed the multiplex PCR reads anew with MiXCR; each CDR3 protein has one entry. Of hundreds of thousands of distinct CDR3 sequences listed, under 50% were seen once; the top ten hold 3% to 3.5%. The sequenced sample was peripheral blood. All receptors come from an adult man with Graves' ophthalmopathy. Both conserved end residues are part of each CDR3. D genes are given only for firm matches. Size values are once, few and many counts, or a class for expanded clones, and some rows have none.

d_call: TRBD1
clone_size: many
j_call: TRBJ2-7
v_call: TRBV29-1
cdr3_aa: CSAGTGKDEQYF
cdr3_nt: TGCAGCGCCGGGACAGGGAAGGACGAGCAGTACTTC

d_call: -
clone_size: -
j_call: TRBJ1-1
v_call: TRBV30
cdr3_aa: CAWGQSEAFF
cdr3_nt: TGTGCCTGGGGTCAGTCTGAAGCTTTCTTT

d_call: TRBD1
clone_size: few
j_call: TRBJ2-7
v_call: TRBV5-8
cdr3_aa: CASSRDRGSNEQYF
cdr3_nt: TGTGCCAGCAGCAGGGACAGGGGTTCTAACGAGCAGTACTTC

d_call: TRBD2
clone_size: many
j_call: TRBJ2-2
v_call: TRBV7-9
cdr3_aa: CASSFVSGSVRTGELFF
cdr3_nt: TGTGCCAGCAGCTTCGTTAGCGGGAGTGTCAGAACCGGGGAGCTGTTTTTT

d_call: -
clone_size: -
j_call: TRBJ2-3
v_call: TRBV10-3
cdr3_aa: CATGGEGPLDTQYF
cdr3_nt: TGTGCCACAGGCGGTGAGGGCCCTCTAGATACGCAGTATTTT

d_call: -
clone_size: few
j_call: TRBJ1-1
v_call: TRBV5-4
cdr3_aa: CASSLVGQMNTEAFF
cdr3_nt: TGTGCCAGCAGCTTGGTCGGACAGATGAACACTGAAGCTTTCTTT

d_call: -
clone_size: many
j_call: TRBJ2-7
v_call: TRBV6-5
cdr3_aa: CASSYSTLRGHEQYF
cdr3_nt: TGTGCCAGCAGTTACTCGACTCTCCGGGGCCACGAGCAGTACTTC

d_call: -
clone_size: -
j_call: TRBJ1-4
v_call: TRBV2
cdr3_aa: CASSAATNEKLFF
cdr3_nt: TGTGCCAGCAGTGCCGCAACTAATGAAAAACTGTTTTTT

d_call: -
clone_size: few
j_call: TRBJ2-7
v_call: TRBV3-1
cdr3_aa: CASSPSDPYEQYF
cdr3_nt: TGTGCCAGCAGCCCCAGCGACCCCTACGAGCAGTACTTC

d_call: -
clone_size: -
j_call: TRBJ1-1
v_call: TRBV4-1
cdr3_aa: CASSQEAYRNTEAFF
cdr3_nt: TGCGCCAGCAGCCAAGAGGCTTACAGGAACACTGAAGCTTTCTTT

d_call: -
clone_size: -
j_call: TRBJ1-4
v_call: TRBV25-1
cdr3_aa: CASSLDRRGERLFF
cdr3_nt: TGCGCCAGCAGCTTGGACCGCAGGGGTGAAAGACTGTTTTTT

d_call: TRBD2
clone_size: -
j_call: TRBJ2-7
v_call: TRBV19
cdr3_aa: CASSIGPPTSGSSYEQYF
cdr3_nt: TGTGCCAGTAGTATAGGCCCCCCGACTAGCGGGAGCTCCTACGAGCAGTACTTC

d_call: -
clone_size: -
j_call: TRBJ2-5
v_call: TRBV5-1
cdr3_aa: CASSSQGLETQDF
cdr3_nt: TGCGCCAGCAGCTCCCAGGGGCTGGAGACCCAGGACTTC

d_call: -
clone_size: many
j_call: TRBJ1-2
v_call: TRBV29-1
cdr3_aa: CSARQGSGYTF
cdr3_nt: TGCAGCGCTAGGCAGGGTAGCGGCTACACCTTC

d_call: TRBD2
clone_size: many
j_call: TRBJ2-5
v_call: TRBV9
cdr3_aa: CASSPGLAETQYF
cdr3_nt: TGTGCCAGCAGCCCCGGACTAGCGGAGACCCAGTACTTC